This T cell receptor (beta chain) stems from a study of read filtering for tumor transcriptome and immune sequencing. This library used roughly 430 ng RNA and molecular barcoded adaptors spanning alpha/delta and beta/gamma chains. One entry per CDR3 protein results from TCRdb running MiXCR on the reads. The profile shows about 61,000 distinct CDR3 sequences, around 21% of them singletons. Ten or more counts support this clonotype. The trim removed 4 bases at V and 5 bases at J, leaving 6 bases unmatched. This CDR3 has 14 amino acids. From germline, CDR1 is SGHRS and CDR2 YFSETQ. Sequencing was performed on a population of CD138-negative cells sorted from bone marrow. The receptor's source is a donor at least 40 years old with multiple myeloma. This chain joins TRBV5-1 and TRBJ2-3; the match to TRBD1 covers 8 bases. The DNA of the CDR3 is TGCGCCAGCAGCCTGGACAGGGTGGGAGATACGCAGTATTTT. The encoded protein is CASSLDRVGDTQYF.